The clone carrying this TCR beta chain has just one count. Clones were sequenced by immunoSEQ multiplex PCR, and TCRdb holds only the in-frame ones, with some missing. The data show over 65,000 clones, 70% to 90% seen once. This entry belongs to a study of control samples from healthy donors and cancer patients. Looked up from germline, CDR1 is KGHSH and CDR2 is LQKENI. This CDR3 comprises 17 residues. The V end lost 3 bases, the J end lost 7 bases, and 22 bases lay between the germline ends. J is TRBJ2-1 and V is TRBV18, with D perhaps being TRBD1 or TRBD2 (6 bases each). Sequences were obtained from PBMCs. The TCR was taken from a woman aged 45-59 years with colorectal cancer. In DNA form, the CDR3 reads TGTGCCAGCTCACCCGGAGAGGGGGGAAGCCCGTGGAATGAGCAGTTCTTC. This gives the protein CASSPGEGGSPWNEQFF.